A selection of T cell receptor beta chains follows, all from one sample in a study of blood T cell repertoires in COVID-19. Only in-frame clones appear in the TCRdb table, and some are missing; sequencing was by immunoSEQ multiplex PCR. The sample has 150,000 to 200,000 clones; roughly nine tenths are singletons. Source material: peripheral blood. These receptors all stem from a man aged 55 to 70 with active or convalescent COVID-19. CDR3s include the opening cysteine and the closing phenylalanine or tryptophan. The D gene is left open where the match is weak. Size is stated for part of the rows, as once, few or many counts, or as a class when the clone is expanded.

V: TRBV6-6; size: .; D: .; J: TRBJ1-4; DNA: TGTGCCAGCAGTGATATGGACATGAAGCAGGAAAAACTGTTTTTT; CDR3: CASSDMDMKQEKLFF
V: TRBV3-1/TRBV3-2; size: .; D: .; J: TRBJ2-1; DNA: TGTGCCAGCAGCACCTCCAGGACTATCATCCAGGGTGAGCAGTTCTTC; CDR3: CASSTSRTIIQGEQFF
V: TRBV19; size: few; D: .; J: TRBJ2-7; DNA: TGTGCCAGTAGTACTTTGGGGCGTGCGGCCTACGAGCAGTACTTC; CDR3: CASSTLGRAAYEQYF
V: TRBV7-2; size: .; D: TRBD1; J: TRBJ1-6; DNA: TGTGCCAGCAGCAAACGAGGGGGCTCACTGAGCTCCTATAATTCACCCCTCCACTTT; CDR3: CASSKRGGSLSSYNSPLHF
V: TRBV2; size: .; D: .; J: TRBJ1-2; DNA: TGTGCCAGCACCCGGGGGGGAGTTGGCTATGGCTACACCTTC; CDR3: CASTRGGVGYGYTF
V: TRBV27; size: .; D: .; J: TRBJ1-2; DNA: TGTGCCAGCAGTTTAGAGGGCAGGGGCTATGGCTACACCTTC; CDR3: CASSLEGRGYGYTF
V: TRBV6-1; size: .; D: .; J: TRBJ1-3; DNA: TGTGCCAGCAGTGAAGATCAAGAATGGAGCTCTGGAAACACCATATATTTT; CDR3: CASSEDQEWSSGNTIYF
V: TRBV14; size: .; D: .; J: TRBJ1-5; DNA: TGTGCCAGCAGCCAAGGGGTAGGGGGAGATCAGCCCCAGCATTTT; CDR3: CASSQGVGGDQPQHF
V: TRBV11-2; size: .; D: .; J: TRBJ1-6; DNA: TGTGCCAGCAGCTTAGATCGGCAGGGGAGTTCACCCCTCCACTTT; CDR3: CASSLDRQGSSPLHF
V: TRBV6-4; size: once; D: TRBD1; J: TRBJ1-2; DNA: TGTGCCAGCAGTGACCGGACAGGGGAAACTCCCGGCTATGGCTACACCTTC; CDR3: CASSDRTGETPGYGYTF
V: TRBV5-1; size: .; D: TRBD1; J: TRBJ1-5; DNA: TGCGCCAGCAGCCCGGGACAGATCAATCAGCCCCAGCATTTT; CDR3: CASSPGQINQPQHF
V: TRBV25-1; size: .; D: .; J: TRBJ1-2; DNA: TGTGCCAGCGCAGCCGGGGGGGCTAACTATGGCTACACCTTC; CDR3: CASAAGGANYGYTF
V: TRBV6-5; size: .; D: .; J: TRBJ2-3; DNA: TGTGCCAGCAGTTACTCAGCGACTTTACACGCAGATACGCAGTATTTT; CDR3: CASSYSATLHADTQYF
V: TRBV2; size: .; D: TRBD1; J: TRBJ1-2; DNA: TGTGCCAGCACCCAGGGACAGGCTATCTATGGCTACACCTTC; CDR3: CASTQGQAIYGYTF
V: TRBV15; size: once; D: .; J: TRBJ2-7; DNA: TGTGCCACCAGCAGGGCTAGCCTCTCGAGATACGAGCAGTACTTC; CDR3: CATSRASLSRYEQYF
V: TRBV6-5; size: .; D: TRBD1; J: TRBJ1-1; DNA: TGTGCCAGCAGTTACTACGGGACAGTGAACACTGAAGCTTTCTTT; CDR3: CASSYYGTVNTEAFF
V: TRBV11-2; size: .; D: .; J: TRBJ1-5; DNA: TGTGCCACGTCAACTTTTAGCAATCAGCCCCAGCATTTT; CDR3: CATSTFSNQPQHF
V: TRBV6-5; size: .; D: .; J: TRBJ1-2; DNA: TGTGCCAGCAGTTACCTATCGACATTGAGCTATGGCTACACCTTC; CDR3: CASSYLSTLSYGYTF
V: TRBV6-6; size: .; D: .; J: TRBJ1-1; DNA: TGTGCCAGCAGTTCCCACCCCACAGGGAAGGGCACTGAAGCTTTCTTT; CDR3: CASSSHPTGKGTEAFF
V: TRBV10-1; size: .; D: .; J: TRBJ2-3; DNA: TGCGCCAGCAGTGACCCCTCGACTAGCACAGATACGCAGTATTTT; CDR3: CASSDPSTSTDTQYF
V: TRBV3-1/TRBV3-2; size: .; D: TRBD1; J: TRBJ1-5; DNA: TGTGCCAGCAGCCCTGGACAGGGCATTCTTAGCAATCAGCCCCAGCATTTT; CDR3: CASSPGQGILSNQPQHF
V: TRBV19; size: .; D: TRBD1; J: TRBJ2-3; DNA: TGTGCCAGTAGTATCGGGACAGCAGATACGCAGTATTTT; CDR3: CASSIGTADTQYF
V: TRBV25-1; size: .; D: TRBD2; J: TRBJ2-1; DNA: TGTGCCAGCATGACTAGCGGGACTTACAATGAGCAGTTCTTC; CDR3: CASMTSGTYNEQFF
V: TRBV27; size: .; D: TRBD1; J: TRBJ1-1; DNA: TGTGCCAGCAGTTTATCCGCCGGGACAGGGGACAGGGGCACTGAAGCTTTCTTT; CDR3: CASSLSAGTGDRGTEAFF
V: TRBV10-2; size: .; D: TRBD2; J: TRBJ2-5; DNA: TGCGCCAGCGGTAGCGGGCCAGAGACCCAGTACTTC; CDR3: CASGSGPETQYF
V: TRBV5-4; size: few; D: TRBD1; J: TRBJ1-6; DNA: TGTGCCAGCAGCACCGGACAGGGGGCGCCCTATAATTCACCCCTCCACTTT; CDR3: CASSTGQGAPYNSPLHF
V: TRBV11-2; size: once; D: .; J: TRBJ1-2; DNA: TGTGCCAGCAGCTTAGCCCCCTTGGTGAGGCGTGGCTACACCTTC; CDR3: CASSLAPLVRRGYTF
V: TRBV29-1; size: .; D: TRBD1; J: TRBJ2-3; DNA: TGCAGCGTTGAGTTGGACAGGGGTACAGATACGCAGTATTTT; CDR3: CSVELDRGTDTQYF
V: TRBV7-2; size: once; D: TRBD2; J: TRBJ2-1; DNA: TGTGCCAGCAGCTTCGGCCATAGCGGGGGGTTCGATGAGCAGTTCTTC; CDR3: CASSFGHSGGFDEQFF
V: TRBV29-1; size: .; D: TRBD1; J: TRBJ2-7; DNA: TGCAGCGGCCGGGACAGGGGTTCCTACGAGCAGTACTTC; CDR3: CSGRDRGSYEQYF
V: TRBV27; size: .; D: .; J: TRBJ1-5; DNA: TGTGCCAGCAGTTTACGGGGGGTATATCAGCCCCAGCATTTT; CDR3: CASSLRGVYQPQHF
V: TRBV10-3; size: .; D: TRBD2; J: TRBJ2-1; DNA: TGTGCCATCATGTCTAGCGGGAGTGATGGGCAGTTCTTC; CDR3: CAIMSSGSDGQFF
V: TRBV30; size: few; D: .; J: TRBJ1-4; DNA: TGTGCCTGGAGTCCCGGGACTAATGAAAAACTGTTTTTT; CDR3: CAWSPGTNEKLFF
V: TRBV4-2; size: once; D: TRBD2; J: TRBJ2-1; DNA: TGTGCCAGCAGCCAAGCTTTAGGGACTAGCGGGAGTAATGAGCAGTTCTTC; CDR3: CASSQALGTSGSNEQFF
V: TRBV10-3; size: once; D: TRBD2; J: TRBJ2-5; DNA: TGTGCCATCAGTGGGATCCCCCCAAGCGGGGGCCCTCAAGAGACCCAGTACTTC; CDR3: CAISGIPPSGGPQETQYF
V: TRBV10-1; size: .; D: TRBD1; J: TRBJ2-7; DNA: TGCGCCAGCAGTCCGGGACAGACCTACGAGCAGTACTTC; CDR3: CASSPGQTYEQYF
V: TRBV3-1/TRBV3-2; size: .; D: TRBD2; J: TRBJ2-5; DNA: TGTGCCAGCAGCCAACGTAATTGGCGGGGGGGGGAAGAGACCCAGTACTTC; CDR3: CASSQRNWRGGEETQYF
V: TRBV19; size: .; D: .; J: TRBJ1-6; DNA: TGTGCCAGTAGTATGGTCCGGGACACCACTAATTCACCCCTCCACTTT; CDR3: CASSMVRDTTNSPLHF
V: TRBV10-1; size: .; D: TRBD2; J: TRBJ2-2; DNA: TGCGCCAGCAGTGATTCGCGGGGGGGCAACACCGGGGAGCTGTTTTTT; CDR3: CASSDSRGGNTGELFF
V: TRBV7-2; size: .; D: TRBD1; J: TRBJ1-5; DNA: TGTGCCAGCAGCTTAGCTTGGGTGACAGGGGGTCAGCCCCAGCATTTT; CDR3: CASSLAWVTGGQPQHF
V: TRBV7-2; size: .; D: .; J: TRBJ2-7; DNA: TGTGCCAGCAGCCCCTTTTGGGGCCCTACCTACGAGCAGTACTTC; CDR3: CASSPFWGPTYEQYF
V: TRBV7-9; size: once; D: .; J: TRBJ1-2; DNA: TGTGCCAGCAGCTTAGCTCCATCTGGTTTGGGGGGTGAATATGGCTACACCTTC; CDR3: CASSLAPSGLGGEYGYTF
V: TRBV6-4; size: .; D: .; J: TRBJ1-1; DNA: TGTGCCACCCGGAGACAGTATCTGAACACTGAAGCTTTCTTT; CDR3: CATRRQYLNTEAFF
V: TRBV19; size: .; D: TRBD2; J: TRBJ2-1; DNA: TGTGCCAGTAGTACCAGGACTAGCGGGGTGTGGAATGAGCAGTTCTTC; CDR3: CASSTRTSGVWNEQFF
V: TRBV6-4; size: .; D: .; J: TRBJ1-6; DNA: TGTGCCACCAGGCAGGGATTTAATTCACCCCTCCACTTT; CDR3: CATRQGFNSPLHF